The rows below give T cell receptor beta chains drawn from one sample of a study of cytomegalovirus exposure and HLA in healthy donors. Sequencing used immunoSEQ multiplex PCR; TCRdb keeps in-frame clones, though not all of them. The table includes 220,000 or so clones, around 87% detected once. The sample comprised PBMCs. These receptors were collected from a woman under 30 in good health and CMV-seropositive. Both conserved end residues are part of each CDR3. The D gene is left open where the match is weak. The listing skips clone size in some rows; elsewhere it reads once, few, many or a size class.

V gene,J gene,D gene,clone size,CDR3 DNA,CDR3 protein
TRBV4-1,TRBJ2-1,NA,NA,TGCGCCAGCAGGCCCTTCGCGGAGCCTAACAATGAGCAGTTCTTC,CASRPFAEPNNEQFF
TRBV27,TRBJ1-1,NA,once,TGTGCCAGCAGATGGGTTACGGGGGGAACTGAAGCTTTCTTT,CASRWVTGGTEAFF
TRBV19,TRBJ1-5,NA,NA,TGTGCCAGTAGTGTCGGTGCGGGCTATAGCAATCAGCCCCAGCATTTT,CASSVGAGYSNQPQHF
TRBV5-1,TRBJ2-7,TRBD2,NA,TGCGCCAGCAAGGTAGCGGGAGACTCCGAGCAGTACTTC,CASKVAGDSEQYF
TRBV7-8,TRBJ1-3,NA,NA,TGTGCCAGCAGCAACAGGGTCGTCTCTGGAAACACCATATATTTT,CASSNRVVSGNTIYF
TRBV30,TRBJ2-7,NA,NA,TGTGCCTGGATTCGCGGGGAATACGAGCAGTACTTC,CAWIRGEYEQYF
TRBV5-1,TRBJ1-1,TRBD1,NA,TGCGCCAGTGCAGGGACAGGGGGCGCCGGGAACACTGAAGCTTTCTTT,CASAGTGGAGNTEAFF
TRBV9,TRBJ2-7,TRBD2,once,TGTGCCAGCAGTCCCAGCGGGAGGGCCGACGAGCAGTACTTC,CASSPSGRADEQYF
TRBV4-1,TRBJ1-3,NA,NA,TGCGCCAGCAGCCCGTCCGGAGCGGGCTCTGGAAACACCATATATTTT,CASSPSGAGSGNTIYF
TRBV10-3,TRBJ2-7,NA,NA,TGTGCCATCAGCTCGACTGATCTAATATACGAGCAGTACTTC,CAISSTDLIYEQYF
TRBV7-3,TRBJ2-7,TRBD2,NA,TGTGCCAGCTCACCGACACGGGGAGGGACTAGGGGCGAGCAGTACTTC,CASSPTRGGTRGEQYF
TRBV10-3,TRBJ2-1,TRBD2,NA,TGTGCCATCAGTGTTGGTAGCGGGAGCAATGAGCAGTTCTTC,CAISVGSGSNEQFF
TRBV4-1,TRBJ2-7,NA,once,TGCGCCAGCAGCCCATCGCCAGGGTCCCCCTACGAGCAGTACTTC,CASSPSPGSPYEQYF
TRBV5-6,TRBJ2-7,TRBD1,NA,TGTGCCAGCAGCTTGGCACAGGGGACCCCCTACGAGCAGTACTTC,CASSLAQGTPYEQYF
TRBV7-6,TRBJ2-7,TRBD1,NA,TGTGCCAGCAGCTTAGGTAGGACAGGGGGCGCACCCTACGAGCAGTACTTC,CASSLGRTGGAPYEQYF
TRBV18,TRBJ1-1,TRBD1,NA,TGTGCCAGCTCACCAGCGGGCAGGGGGTCCGGCACTGAAGCTTTCTTT,CASSPAGRGSGTEAFF
TRBV27,TRBJ2-1,TRBD2,NA,TGTGCCAGCAGCACTAGCGGGGCCAGCTCCTACAATGAGCAGTTCTTC,CASSTSGASSYNEQFF
TRBV7-6,TRBJ2-1,TRBD2,NA,TGTGCCAGCAGCTTAAGCCGACTAGCGGGGGATGAGCAGTTCTTC,CASSLSRLAGDEQFF
TRBV5-5,TRBJ2-3,NA,once,TGTGCCAGCAGCCCTCGACAAGAACTCACAGATACGCAGTATTTT,CASSPRQELTDTQYF
TRBV10-3,TRBJ2-7,NA,NA,TGTGCCATCAGTGAGAACCGGGTGCGGACAGCTAAAAGAAAAAGCTCCTACGAGCAGTACTTC,CAISENRVRTAKRKSSYEQYF
TRBV14,TRBJ2-5,NA,NA,TGTGCCAGCAGTCTTGGGGGACACCGAATCGGGGAGACCCAGTACTTC,CASSLGGHRIGETQYF
TRBV25-1,TRBJ1-2,TRBD1,NA,TGTGCCAGCAGGACGACAGGGCGAGGTGGTGGCTACACCTTC,CASRTTGRGGGYTF
TRBV19,TRBJ2-7,TRBD2,NA,TGTGCCAGTGGGATCGACCAGCGGGAGATAGACGAGCAGTACTTC,CASGIDQREIDEQYF
TRBV27,TRBJ2-7,NA,NA,TGTGCCAGCAGTTTAAACTGGGGCCACCAATACGAGCAGTACTTC,CASSLNWGHQYEQYF
TRBV5-6,TRBJ1-5,TRBD1,NA,TGTGCCAGCAGCTTCGGGACAGGGTGGGAGGATCAGCCCCAGCATTTT,CASSFGTGWEDQPQHF
TRBV7-9,TRBJ2-7,NA,NA,TGTGCCAGCAGCTTAGGGTCAGGGGTAGGCGAGCAGTACTTC,CASSLGSGVGEQYF
TRBV6-1,TRBJ2-7,TRBD2,NA,TGTGCCAGCAGTGAACTAGCGGGAGGTTCCTACGAGCAGTACTTC,CASSELAGGSYEQYF
TRBV6-1,TRBJ1-5,NA,NA,TGTGCCAGCATTGTGGGAGCCCAAAATCAGCCCCAGCATTTT,CASIVGAQNQPQHF
TRBV6-1,TRBJ2-2,TRBD1,NA,TGTGCCAGCACCTTGGGACAGGGAAGCACCGGGGAGCTGTTTTTT,CASTLGQGSTGELFF
TRBV27,TRBJ2-7,TRBD1,NA,TGTGCCAGCAACCGAGGGGGCAGCTACGAGCAGTACTTC,CASNRGGSYEQYF
TRBV6-5,TRBJ2-1,NA,NA,TGTGCCAGCAGTTACTCGACTGGGAATGAGCAGTTCTTC,CASSYSTGNEQFF
TRBV19,TRBJ1-1,TRBD1,few,TGTGCCAGTAGTATCGGGGACAGGAGGAACACTGAAGCTTTCTTT,CASSIGDRRNTEAFF
TRBV30,TRBJ1-2,NA,few,TGTGCCTGGGACTTAGGGGGATCCTATGGCTACACCTTC,CAWDLGGSYGYTF
TRBV2,TRBJ2-2,TRBD2,NA,TGTGCCAGCAATCAACTAGCGGGAGAGGCCGGGGAGCTGTTTTTT,CASNQLAGEAGELFF
TRBV5-1,TRBJ2-1,TRBD2,NA,TGCGCCAGCAGCTTGGGTCTAGCGGGAGGGCCGGGTAATGAGCAGTTCTTC,CASSLGLAGGPGNEQFF
TRBV5-1,TRBJ1-4,NA,once,TGCGCCAGCAGCCTACAGGGACGGAATGAAAAACTGTTTTTT,CASSLQGRNEKLFF
TRBV28,TRBJ1-1,NA,NA,TGTGCCAGCAGCCGCAGCAGGGGATCGGGGTCGGCTTCTGAAGCTTTCTTT,CASSRSRGSGSASEAFF
TRBV10-2,TRBJ2-7,TRBD1,once,TGCGCCAGCATCGGGTCAGGGGGCCCGTCTACCTACGAGCAGTACTTC,CASIGSGGPSTYEQYF
TRBV7-9,TRBJ2-7,TRBD1,NA,TGTGCCAGCAGCGTAGACCCAGGACAGGCCAACTACGAGCAGTACTTC,CASSVDPGQANYEQYF
TRBV11-2,TRBJ2-7,TRBD1,NA,TGTGCCAGCAGCTTAGTCGCGGACAGGGTGAACGAGCAGTACTTC,CASSLVADRVNEQYF
TRBV5-4,TRBJ1-2,TRBD1,NA,TGTGCCAGCAGATTTGCAGGGGGCTGGTATGGCTACACCTTC,CASRFAGGWYGYTF
TRBV5-1,TRBJ1-2,TRBD1,NA,TGCGCCAGCAGCTTGCCCGGGAAGGTGAGGGGGCGCTATGGCTACACCTTC,CASSLPGKVRGRYGYTF
TRBV27,TRBJ2-3,NA,NA,TGTGCCAGCAGTCCCCAATTGCACATCACAGATACGCAGTATTTT,CASSPQLHITDTQYF
TRBV25-1,TRBJ2-1,NA,once,TGTGCCAGCACGGGACACGACAACAATGAGCAGTTCTTC,CASTGHDNNEQFF
TRBV9,TRBJ2-2,NA,NA,TGTGCCAGCAGCGTAGCTCGAGGTAGCGGGGAGCTGTTTTTT,CASSVARGSGELFF